A selection of T cell receptor beta chains follows, all from one sample in a study of blood T cell repertoires in COVID-19. Here immunoSEQ multiplex PCR was the method, and the copy in TCRdb shows in-frame clones only, minus some. The table has roughly 190,000 clones, approximately 84% seen once; the top ten hold approximately 3%. Material for sequencing was PBMCs or T cells enriched from blood (not recorded which). These receptors all stem from a woman younger than 45 who had recovered from COVID-19. The CDR3 runs from the conserved cysteine through the conserved F or W. A D gene is named only where the DNA matches it firmly. The listing skips clone size in some rows; elsewhere it reads once, few, many or a size class.

CDR3	DNA	D	J	size	V
CASSYSGTGSLYGYTF	TGTGCCAGCAGTTACTCCGGGACAGGGAGCCTCTATGGCTACACCTTC	TRBD1	TRBJ1-2	-	TRBV6-6
CASSSGKGNTEAFF	TGTGCCAGCAGCTCAGGGAAGGGGAACACTGAAGCTTTCTTT	-	TRBJ1-1	-	TRBV7-2
CASSLSSYEQYF	TGTGCCAGCTCATTGAGCTCCTACGAGCAGTACTTC	-	TRBJ2-7	-	TRBV18
CASSLAGLAVNEQFF	TGTGCCAGCAGCTTGGCGGGACTAGCGGTCAATGAGCAGTTCTTC	TRBD2	TRBJ2-1	-	TRBV5-5
CASSLLPGTQYF	TGTGCCAGCAGTTTGCTCCCCGGGACCCAGTACTTC	-	TRBJ2-5	-	TRBV27
CASSQDGLAGVGTSTDTQYF	TGTGCCAGCAGCCAAGATGGCCTAGCGGGAGTCGGAACTAGCACAGATACGCAGTATTTT	TRBD2	TRBJ2-3	-	TRBV4-2
CASSKVTASTDTQYF	TGTGCCAGCAGCAAGGTGACAGCTAGCACAGATACGCAGTATTTT	-	TRBJ2-3	-	TRBV21-1
CASTQGGVQETQYF	TGCGCCAGCACTCAGGGAGGGGTACAAGAGACCCAGTACTTC	TRBD2	TRBJ2-5	-	TRBV5-1
CASSQEGTAGELFF	TGCGCCAGCAGCCAAGAGGGCACGGCCGGGGAGCTGTTTTTT	-	TRBJ2-2	once	TRBV4-1
CASSEGREHNQPQHF	TGTGCCAGCTCAGAAGGACGGGAACACAATCAGCCCCAGCATTTT	-	TRBJ1-5	-	TRBV18
CASSPRLGHNEQFF	TGTGCCAGCAGCCCCCGCTTGGGGCACAATGAGCAGTTCTTC	-	TRBJ2-1	few	TRBV9
CASSVEGGGTEAFF	TGTGCCAGCAGCGTAGAAGGGGGCGGCACTGAAGCTTTCTTT	TRBD1	TRBJ1-1	-	TRBV9
CASSEITGAGNTIYF	TGTGCCAGCAGCGAAATTACAGGGGCTGGAAACACCATATATTTT	TRBD1	TRBJ1-3	-	TRBV2
CASSEFPVEVNTEAFF	TGTGCCAGCAGTGAATTCCCCGTGGAGGTCAACACTGAAGCTTTCTTT	-	TRBJ1-1	-	TRBV6-1
CASSTRQGNGSPLHF	TGTGCCAGTAGTACACGACAGGGAAATGGTTCACCCCTCCACTTT	TRBD1	TRBJ1-6	-	TRBV19
CASSLRTVGDEKLFF	TGTGCCAGCAGCTTAAGGACAGTTGGCGATGAAAAACTGTTTTTT	-	TRBJ1-4	-	TRBV7-9
CASMGLTGGYGYTF	TGTGCCAGCATGGGGTTGACAGGGGGCTATGGCTACACCTTC	TRBD1	TRBJ1-2	-	TRBV6-5
CASSSPGQQETQYF	TGTGCCAGCAGCTCCCCGGGACAGCAAGAGACCCAGTACTTC	TRBD1	TRBJ2-5	-	TRBV7-3
CASSHGSDTQYF	TGTGCCAGCAGCCATGGCTCAGATACGCAGTATTTT	-	TRBJ2-3	once	TRBV7-3
CASSLAPREETQYF	TGCGCCAGCAGCTTGGCCCCCCGGGAAGAGACCCAGTACTTC	-	TRBJ2-5	few	TRBV5-1
CASRTSGGVNEQFF	TGTGCCAGCAGGACTAGCGGGGGGGTCAATGAGCAGTTCTTC	TRBD2	TRBJ2-1	once	TRBV5-4